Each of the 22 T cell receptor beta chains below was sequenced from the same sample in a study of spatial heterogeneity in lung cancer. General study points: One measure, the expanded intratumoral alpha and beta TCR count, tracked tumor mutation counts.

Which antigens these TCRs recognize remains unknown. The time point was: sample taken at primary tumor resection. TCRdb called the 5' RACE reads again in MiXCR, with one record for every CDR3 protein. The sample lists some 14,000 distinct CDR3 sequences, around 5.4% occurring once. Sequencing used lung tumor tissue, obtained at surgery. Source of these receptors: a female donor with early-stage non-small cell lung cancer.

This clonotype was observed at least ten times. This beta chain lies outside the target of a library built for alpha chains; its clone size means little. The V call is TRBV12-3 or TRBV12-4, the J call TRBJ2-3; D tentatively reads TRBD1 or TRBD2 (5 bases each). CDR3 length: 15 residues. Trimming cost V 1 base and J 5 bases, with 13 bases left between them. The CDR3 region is CASSLGAGSGDTQYF. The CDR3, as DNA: TGTGCCAGCAGTTTAGGCGCAGGGAGTGGAGATACGCAGTATTTT.

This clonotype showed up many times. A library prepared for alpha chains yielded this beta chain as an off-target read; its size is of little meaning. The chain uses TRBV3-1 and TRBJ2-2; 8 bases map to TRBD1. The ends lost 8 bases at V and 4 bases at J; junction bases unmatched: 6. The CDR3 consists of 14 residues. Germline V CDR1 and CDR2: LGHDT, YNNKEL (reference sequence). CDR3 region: CASRQGLGTGELFF. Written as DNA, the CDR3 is TGTGCCAGCCGACAGGGGCTAGGCACCGGGGAGCTGTTTTTT. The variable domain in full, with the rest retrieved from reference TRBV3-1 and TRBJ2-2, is DTAVSQTPKYLVTQMGNDKSIKCEQNLGHDTMYWYKQDSKKFLKIMFSYNNKELIINETVPNRFSPKSPDKAHLNLHINSLELGDSAVYFCASRQGLGTGELFFGEGSRLTVL.

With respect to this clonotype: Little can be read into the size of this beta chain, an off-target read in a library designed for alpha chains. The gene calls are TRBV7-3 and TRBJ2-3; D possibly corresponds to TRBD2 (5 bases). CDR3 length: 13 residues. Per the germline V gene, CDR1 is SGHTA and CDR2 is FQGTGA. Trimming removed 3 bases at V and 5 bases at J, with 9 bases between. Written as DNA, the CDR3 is TGTGCCAGCAGCTTCCTGAGCGGAGATACGCAGTATTTT. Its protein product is CASSFLSGDTQYF.

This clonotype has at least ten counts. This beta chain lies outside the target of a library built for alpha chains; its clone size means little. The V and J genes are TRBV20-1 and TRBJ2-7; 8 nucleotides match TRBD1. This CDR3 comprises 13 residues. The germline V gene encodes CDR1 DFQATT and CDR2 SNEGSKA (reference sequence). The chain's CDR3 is CRVPGQVRGEQYF. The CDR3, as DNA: TGCAGGGTCCCGGGACAGGTGAGAGGGGAGCAGTACTTC.

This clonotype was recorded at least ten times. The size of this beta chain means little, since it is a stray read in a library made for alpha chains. This CDR3 reads CATSSGGRRAYYNEQFF. The CDR3 region has the DNA TGTGCCACCAGCAGCGGAGGTAGGCGGGCGTACTACAATGAGCAGTTCTTC. The chain links TRBV15 to TRBJ2-1, with a possible D match to TRBD2 (5 bases). The CDR3 covers 17 residues. The ends were cut back, 3 bases at V and 3 bases at J, with 18 bases in the middle. Per germline, CDR1 LNHNV and CDR2 YYDKDF (reference sequence).

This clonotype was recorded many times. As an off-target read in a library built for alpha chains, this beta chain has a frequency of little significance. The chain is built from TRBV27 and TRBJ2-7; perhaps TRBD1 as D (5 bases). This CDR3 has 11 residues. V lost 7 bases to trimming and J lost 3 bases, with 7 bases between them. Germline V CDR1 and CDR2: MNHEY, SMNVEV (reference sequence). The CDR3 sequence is CASKRGYEQYF. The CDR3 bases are TGTGCCAGCAAAAGGGGCTACGAGCAGTACTTC.

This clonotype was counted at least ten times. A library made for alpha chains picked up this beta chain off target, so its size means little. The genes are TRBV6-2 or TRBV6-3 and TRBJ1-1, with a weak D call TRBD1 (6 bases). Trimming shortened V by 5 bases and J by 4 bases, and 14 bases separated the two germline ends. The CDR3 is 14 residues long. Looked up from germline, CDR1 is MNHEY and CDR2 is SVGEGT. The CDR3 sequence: CASSTDSFSTEAFF. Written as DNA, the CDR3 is TGTGCCAGCAGTACGGACAGTTTTAGCACTGAAGCTTTCTTT.

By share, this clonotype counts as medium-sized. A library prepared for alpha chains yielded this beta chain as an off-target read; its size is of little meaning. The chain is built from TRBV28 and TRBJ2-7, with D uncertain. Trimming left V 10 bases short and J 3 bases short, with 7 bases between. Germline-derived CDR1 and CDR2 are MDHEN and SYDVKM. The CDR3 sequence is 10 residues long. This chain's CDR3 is CATHYYEQYF. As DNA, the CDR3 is TGTGCCACTCATTACTACGAGCAGTACTTC.

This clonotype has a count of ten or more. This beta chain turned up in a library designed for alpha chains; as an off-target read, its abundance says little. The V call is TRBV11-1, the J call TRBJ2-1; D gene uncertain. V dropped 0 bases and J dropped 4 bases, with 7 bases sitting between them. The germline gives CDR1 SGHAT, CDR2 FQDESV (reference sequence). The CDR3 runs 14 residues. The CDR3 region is CASSLAAAYNEQFF. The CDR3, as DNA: TGTGCCAGCAGCTTAGCGGCCGCTTACAATGAGCAGTTCTTC.

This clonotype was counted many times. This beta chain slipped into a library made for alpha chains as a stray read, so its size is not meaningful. DNA of the CDR3: TGCGCCACCTTAACGGGGCCGAACACCGGGGAGCTGTTTTTT. Protein sequence: CATLTGPNTGELFF. The V gene is TRBV5-1, the J gene TRBJ2-2; TRBD1 or TRBD2 may be the D gene (5 bases each). Germline V CDR1 and CDR2: SGHRS, YFSETQ. Deletions cut 9 bases from V and 0 bases from J, with 12 bases between. This CDR3 spans 14 amino acids.

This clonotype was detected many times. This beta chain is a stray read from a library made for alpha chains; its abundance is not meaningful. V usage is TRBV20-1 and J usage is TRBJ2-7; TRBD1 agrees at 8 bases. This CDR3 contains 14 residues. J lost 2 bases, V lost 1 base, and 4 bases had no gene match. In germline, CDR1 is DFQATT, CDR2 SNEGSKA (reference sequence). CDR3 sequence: CSARVPDRAYEQYF. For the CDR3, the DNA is TGCAGTGCTAGAGTTCCGGACAGGGCCTACGAGCAGTACTTC.

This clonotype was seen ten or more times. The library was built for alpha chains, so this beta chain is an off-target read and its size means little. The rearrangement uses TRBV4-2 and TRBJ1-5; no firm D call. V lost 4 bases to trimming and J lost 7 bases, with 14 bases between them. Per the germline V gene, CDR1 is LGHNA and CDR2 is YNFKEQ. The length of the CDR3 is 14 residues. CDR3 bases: TGTGCCAGCAGCCTACGACGGGGAGGCCAGCCCCAGCATTTT. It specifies CASSLRRGGQPQHF.

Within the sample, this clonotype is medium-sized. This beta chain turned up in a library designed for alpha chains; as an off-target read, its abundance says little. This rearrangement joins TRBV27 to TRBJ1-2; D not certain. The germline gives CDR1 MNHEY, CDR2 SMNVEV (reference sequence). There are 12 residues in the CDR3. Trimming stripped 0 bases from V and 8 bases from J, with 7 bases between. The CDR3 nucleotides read TGTGCCAGCAGTTTATCGGGTAAAGGCTACACCTTC. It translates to CASSLSGKGYTF.

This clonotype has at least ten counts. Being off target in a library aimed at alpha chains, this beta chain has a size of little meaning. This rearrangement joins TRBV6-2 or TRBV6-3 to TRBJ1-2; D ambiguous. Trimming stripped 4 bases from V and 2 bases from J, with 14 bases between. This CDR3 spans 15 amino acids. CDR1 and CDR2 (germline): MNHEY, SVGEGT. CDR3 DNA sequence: TGTGCCAGCAGTTGGGCCGGGTCCCGAAACTATGGCTACACCTTC. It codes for CASSWAGSRNYGYTF.

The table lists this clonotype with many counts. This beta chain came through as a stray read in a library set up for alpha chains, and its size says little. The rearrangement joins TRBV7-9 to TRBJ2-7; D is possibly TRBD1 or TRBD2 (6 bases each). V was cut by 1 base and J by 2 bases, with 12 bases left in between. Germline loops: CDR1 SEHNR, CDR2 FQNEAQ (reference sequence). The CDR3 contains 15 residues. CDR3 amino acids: CASSLGGAYTYEQYF. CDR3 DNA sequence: TGTGCCAGCAGCTTAGGGGGGGCCTACACCTACGAGCAGTACTTC.

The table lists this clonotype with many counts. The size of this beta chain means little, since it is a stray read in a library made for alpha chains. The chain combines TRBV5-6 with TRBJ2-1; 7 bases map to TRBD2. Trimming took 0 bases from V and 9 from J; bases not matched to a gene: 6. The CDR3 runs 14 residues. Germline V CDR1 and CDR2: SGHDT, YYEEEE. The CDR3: CASSLGLVAGEQFF. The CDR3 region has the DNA TGTGCCAGCAGCTTGGGGCTCGTAGCGGGTGAGCAGTTCTTC.

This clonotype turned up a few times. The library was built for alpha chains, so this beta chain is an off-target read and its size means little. The CDR3 bases are TGTGCCAGCAGCCAATTAGGACGGATCTTCACAGATACGCAGTATTTT. Its translation is CASSQLGRIFTDTQYF. The rearrangement uses TRBV6-5 and TRBJ2-3, with no clear D. Trimming pared 6 bases from V and 2 bases from J, leaving 18 bases between. CDR3 length: 16 residues. CDR1 is MNHEY, CDR2 SVGAGI, per germline.

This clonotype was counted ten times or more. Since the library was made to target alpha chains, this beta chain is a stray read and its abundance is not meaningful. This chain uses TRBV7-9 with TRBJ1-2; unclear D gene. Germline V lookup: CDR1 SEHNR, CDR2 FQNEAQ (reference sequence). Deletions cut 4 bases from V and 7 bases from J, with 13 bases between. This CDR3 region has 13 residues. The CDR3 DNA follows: TGTGCCAGCAGCTCCGGCAGCCGTCGTGGCTACACCTTC. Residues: CASSSGSRRGYTF.

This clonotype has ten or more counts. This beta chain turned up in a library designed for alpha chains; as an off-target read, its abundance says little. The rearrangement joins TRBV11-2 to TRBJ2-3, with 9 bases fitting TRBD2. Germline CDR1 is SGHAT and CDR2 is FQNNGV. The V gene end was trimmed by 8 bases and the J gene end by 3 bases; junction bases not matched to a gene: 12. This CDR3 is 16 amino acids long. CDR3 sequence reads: CASRGRGGPMTDTQYF. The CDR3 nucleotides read TGTGCCAGCCGGGGGCGGGGGGGCCCTATGACAGATACGCAGTATTTT.

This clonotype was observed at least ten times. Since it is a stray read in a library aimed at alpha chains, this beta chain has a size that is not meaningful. The CDR3 loop reads CASSLRAASDYGYTF. The CDR3 nucleotides read TGTGCCAGCAGCCTCCGGGCCGCGTCGGACTATGGCTACACCTTC. V usage is TRBV3-1 and J usage is TRBJ1-2; D gene unclear. Per the germline V gene, CDR1 is LGHDT and CDR2 is YNNKEL (reference sequence). The CDR3 spans 15 residues. V was pared by 4 bases and J by 3 bases, with 15 bases between.

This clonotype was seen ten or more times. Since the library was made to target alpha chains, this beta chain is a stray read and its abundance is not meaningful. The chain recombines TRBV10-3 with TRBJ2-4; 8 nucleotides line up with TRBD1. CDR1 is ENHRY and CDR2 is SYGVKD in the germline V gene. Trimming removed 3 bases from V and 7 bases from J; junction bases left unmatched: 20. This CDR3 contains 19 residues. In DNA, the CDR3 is TGTGCCATCAGTGAATCTGGCGGACAGGGAATGGGGATCAGGAACATTCAGTACTTC. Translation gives CAISESGGQGMGIRNIQYF.

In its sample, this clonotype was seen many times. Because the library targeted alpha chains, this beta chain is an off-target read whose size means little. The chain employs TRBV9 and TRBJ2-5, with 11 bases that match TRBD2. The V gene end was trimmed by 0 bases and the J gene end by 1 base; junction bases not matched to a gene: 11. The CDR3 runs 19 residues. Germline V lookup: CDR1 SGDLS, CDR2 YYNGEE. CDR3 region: CASSVGPSGGLTTQETQYF. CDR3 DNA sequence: TGTGCCAGCAGCGTAGGCCCTAGCGGGGGGCTAACAACCCAAGAGACCCAGTACTTC.